This TCR beta chain comes out of a study of blood T cell repertoires in COVID-19. On the study more broadly: From the United States, Italy and Spain came samples of acute and convalescent COVID-19. T cells, B-cell-depleted T cells, or PBMCs supplied cDNA or gDNA.

In the original analysis: Estimated nucleated cell counts came from reference gene primer amplification. Sequenced by immunoSEQ multiplex PCR; TCRdb stores in-frame clones only, minus some. Clone size and V and J calls were adopted from that table, with D and trimming inferred from the DNA. The repertoire holds 150,000 to 200,000 clones, around 84% seen once, with about 2.6% in the top ten. This CDR3 has 16 amino acids. V lost 4 bases, J lost 2 bases, and 10 bases stayed unmatched. Germline CDR1 MGHDK, CDR2 SYGVNS. The sequence was obtained from a middle-aged man with active or convalescent COVID-19. Input material: peripheral blood. The chain recombines TRBV25-1 with TRBJ1-2; 7 positions match TRBD1. The CDR3 DNA is TGTGCCAGCAGTGCGGACGGGACAGCCTCCAACTATGGCTACACCTTC. Protein sequence: CASSADGTASNYGYTF.